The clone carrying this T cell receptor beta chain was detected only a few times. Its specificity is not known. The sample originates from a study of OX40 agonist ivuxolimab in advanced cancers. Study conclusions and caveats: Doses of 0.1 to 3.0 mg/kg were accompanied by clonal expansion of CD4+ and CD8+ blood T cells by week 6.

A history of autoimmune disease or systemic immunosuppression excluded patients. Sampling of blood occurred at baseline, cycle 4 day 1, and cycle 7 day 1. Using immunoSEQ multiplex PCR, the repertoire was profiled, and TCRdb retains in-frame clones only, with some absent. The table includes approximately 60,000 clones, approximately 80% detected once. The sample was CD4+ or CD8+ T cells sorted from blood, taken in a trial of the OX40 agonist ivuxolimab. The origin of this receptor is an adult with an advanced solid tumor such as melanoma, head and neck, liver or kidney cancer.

CDR3 nucleotide sequence: TGTGCCAGCAGCGGGACAGGATTCGGACAGCCCCAGCATTTT. It is translated as CASSGTGFGQPQHF. This chain uses TRBV28 with TRBJ1-5, with 8 bases matching TRBD1. This CDR3 has 14 amino acids. Per germline, CDR1 MDHEN and CDR2 SYDVKM. The junction had 8 bases not matched to a gene; V was cut back by 6 bases and J by 7 bases.